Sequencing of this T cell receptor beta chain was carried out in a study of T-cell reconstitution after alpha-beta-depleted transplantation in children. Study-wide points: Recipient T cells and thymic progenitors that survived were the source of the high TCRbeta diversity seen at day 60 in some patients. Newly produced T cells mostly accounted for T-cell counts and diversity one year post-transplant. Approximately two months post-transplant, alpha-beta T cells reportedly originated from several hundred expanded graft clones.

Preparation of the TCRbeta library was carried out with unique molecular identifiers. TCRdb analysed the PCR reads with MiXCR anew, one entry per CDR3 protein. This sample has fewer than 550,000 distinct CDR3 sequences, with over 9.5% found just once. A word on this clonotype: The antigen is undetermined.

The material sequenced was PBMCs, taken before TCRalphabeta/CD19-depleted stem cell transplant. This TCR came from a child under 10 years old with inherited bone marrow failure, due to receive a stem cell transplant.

CDR3 sequence: CASTSAGKQFF. In nucleotides, the CDR3 is TGTGCCAGCACCTCAGCGGGGAAGCAGTTCTTC. The chain has TRBV12-3 or TRBV12-4 and TRBJ2-1; 7 bases match TRBD2. The CDR3 consists of 11 residues. J was trimmed by 11 bases and V by 7 bases; bases with no gene match: 5.